The 30 T cell receptor beta chains in this list originate from one sample, sequenced in a study of T cell responses to AZD1222 COVID-19 vaccine. Produced via immunoSEQ multiplex PCR; TCRdb's table is partial and in-frame only. The table includes around 180,000 clones, under 95% detected once. The material was peripheral blood, obtained 28 days after the second AZD1222 dose. The receptors were gathered from an adult who received the AZD1222 COVID-19 vaccine.

The V call is TRBV6-5, the J call TRBJ1-2; tentative D call: TRBD1 (5 bases). CDR3 size: 14 residues. Germline V gene lookup returns CDR1 MNHEY and CDR2 SVGAGI. V dropped 5 bases and J dropped 0 bases, with 10 bases sitting between them. For the CDR3, the DNA is TGTGCCAGCAGTACGACAGCATCTAACTATGGCTACACCTTC. Protein: CASSTTASNYGYTF.

The J gene is TRBJ2-7, the V gene TRBV7-2; D is perhaps TRBD2 (5 bases). V lost 11 bases and J lost 3, with 17 bases in between. This CDR3 has 13 amino acids. Germline lookup yields CDR1 SGHTA and CDR2 FQGNSA. CDR3 in amino acids: CAETLGTSYEQYF. The CDR3 DNA sequence: TGTGCCGAGACCCTGGGCACTAGCTACGAGCAGTACTTC.

Points on this clone: A read error may produce the germline difference seen at one junction end. The rearrangement links TRBV7-7 to TRBJ2-6; D is possibly TRBD2 (6 bases). CDR1 is SSHAT and CDR2 is FNYEAQ in the germline V gene (reference sequence). CDR3 length: 18 amino acids. The CDR3 DNA follows: TGTGCTAGCAGCTTAGCGGACAAGACGGACTCTGGGGCCAACGTCCTGACTTTC. It codes for CASSLADKTDSGANVLTF.

V and J are TRBV5-1 and TRBJ1-1; no reliable D call. Between the trimmed V and J ends, which lost 4 bases and 1 base, there was a span of 14 bases. This CDR3 comprises 15 residues. Germline assignment: CDR1 SGHRS and CDR2 YFSETQ. The CDR3 DNA sequence: TGCGCCAGCAGCACAAGACCGTACTCGAACACTGAAGCTTTCTTT. Amino acid sequence: CASSTRPYSNTEAFF.

The J gene is TRBJ1-4, the V gene TRBV27, with 8 nucleotides matching TRBD1. Per the germline V gene, CDR1 is MNHEY and CDR2 is SMNVEV (reference sequence). V shed 5 bases, J shed 0 bases, and the junction held 8 bases outside the gene matches. This CDR3 has 17 residues. The CDR3 reads CASSGRTGPATNEKLFF. For the CDR3, the DNA is TGTGCCAGCAGTGGAAGGACAGGGCCGGCAACTAATGAAAAACTGTTTTTT.

The CDR3 sequence: CASSLNSGYGYTF. The CDR3 coding sequence is TGTGCCAGCAGCTTAAACTCGGGCTATGGCTACACCTTC. This chain uses TRBV7-8 with TRBJ1-2; D is undetermined. The CDR3 extends over 13 amino acids. The V gene lost 2 bases and the J gene lost 4 bases, with 8 bases spanning the gap. CDR1 and CDR2 from the germline V gene are SGHVS and FQNEAQ.

The genes are TRBV7-2 and TRBJ1-1, with D maybe TRBD1 (6 bases). Deletions cut 6 bases from V and 4 bases from J, with 12 bases between. Looked up from germline, CDR1 is SGHTA and CDR2 is FQGNSA. CDR3 length: 13 amino acids. CDR3 DNA: TGTGCCAGCAGTCCAGGGGTGACCACTGAAGCTTTCTTT. Its protein product is CASSPGVTTEAFF.

The chain links TRBV19 to TRBJ2-7, with TRBD1 as a possible D gene (6 bases). Germline V gene lookup returns CDR1 LNHDA and CDR2 SQIVND (reference sequence). The V gene lost 9 bases and the J gene lost 2 bases, with 17 bases spanning the gap. The CDR3 loop spans 14 amino acids. Here the CDR3 DNA reads TGTGCCAGCGCCGGGACACTCGTACCCTACGAGCAGTACTTC. This gives the protein CASAGTLVPYEQYF.

The rearrangement links TRBV7-2 to TRBJ1-3; D is unclear. The CDR3 consists of 15 residues. V shed 5 bases and J shed 0 bases, with 11 bases lying between them. Looked up from germline, CDR1 is SGHTA and CDR2 is FQGNSA. The DNA of the CDR3 is TGTGCCAGCAGCCTAGATCTAGGCTCTGGAAACACCATATATTTT. Translation: CASSLDLGSGNTIYF.

This chain connects TRBV7-2 to TRBJ2-7, with 7 bases lining up with TRBD2. The ends lost 5 bases at V and 1 base at J; junction bases unmatched: 11. In germline, CDR1 is SGHTA, CDR2 FQGNSA. This CDR3 is 16 amino acids long. CDR3 residues: CASSLMGGGISYEQYF. Here the CDR3 DNA reads TGTGCCAGCAGCCTAATGGGCGGGGGAATATCCTACGAGCAGTACTTC.

The J gene is TRBJ1-2, the V gene TRBV7-9; 7 bases align to TRBD1. The V and J ends lost 4 bases and 2 bases, in that order; junction bases with no gene match: 7. CDR1 is SEHNR and CDR2 is FQNEAQ in the germline V gene (reference sequence). CDR3 size: 15 residues. The CDR3 region has the DNA TGTGCCAGCAGCTCAGGAGGGGGCCAAAACTATGGCTACACCTTC. Translating it yields CASSSGGGQNYGYTF. Complete variable domain (other parts from reference TRBV7-9 and TRBJ1-2): DTGVSQNPRHKITKRGQNVTFRCDPISEHNRLYWYRQTLGQGPEFLTYFQNEAQLEKSRLLSDRFSAERPKGSFSTLEIQRTEQGDSAMYLCASSSGGGQNYGYTFGSGTRLTVV.

The chain recombines TRBV10-3 with TRBJ1-5, with 8 bases lining up with TRBD1. This CDR3 contains 14 residues. V shed 4 bases and J 6 bases; nucleotides not matched to a gene: 5. Germline CDR1 is ENHRY and CDR2 is SYGVKD. CDR3 in amino acids: CAISGGQGSQPQHF. CDR3 sequence (DNA): TGTGCCATCAGTGGAGGACAGGGAAGTCAGCCCCAGCATTTT.

This chain links TRBV5-5 with TRBJ1-6, with 7 bases identical to TRBD1. Germline CDR1 SGHKS, CDR2 YYEKEE (reference sequence). V shed 4 bases, J shed 6 bases, and the junction held 10 bases outside the gene matches. The CDR3 has 16 amino acids. The CDR3 region is CASSPRQGGGNSPLHF. CDR3 coding DNA: TGTGCCAGCAGCCCCCGACAGGGAGGTGGTAATTCACCCCTCCACTTT.

V gene TRBV6-4 combines with J gene TRBJ2-6; D is perhaps TRBD1 (5 bases). The ends were cut back, 0 bases at V and 2 bases at J, with 5 bases in the middle. The CDR3 has 15 residues. In germline, CDR1 is MRHNA, CDR2 SNTAGT. DNA of the CDR3: TGTGCCAGCAGTGACTCAGGGGCTGGGGCCAACGTCCTGACTTTC. This translates into CASSDSGAGANVLTF.

This chain connects TRBV7-2 to TRBJ2-7; D not certain. The CDR3 is 15 amino acids. Germline lookup yields CDR1 SGHTA and CDR2 FQGNSA. The germline V and J ends were trimmed by 4 bases and 0 bases, with 13 bases remaining between them. CDR3 nucleotides: TGTGCCAGCAGCTGGGGTCAGGTGAGCTCCTACGAGCAGTACTTC. Its translation is CASSWGQVSSYEQYF.

The CDR3, as DNA: TGTGCCATCAGCTGGACAATGAATGAAAAACTGTTTTTT. It translates to CAISWTMNEKLFF. V gene TRBV19 combines with J gene TRBJ1-4; D perhaps matches TRBD1 (5 bases). CDR3 length equals 13 residues. Germline assignment: CDR1 LNHDA and CDR2 SQIVND (reference sequence). V was cut by 10 bases and J by 5 bases, with 14 bases left in between.

The gene calls are TRBV10-3 and TRBJ1-3; TRBD1 might be the D (6 bases). Deletions cut 7 bases from V and 5 bases from J, with 12 bases between. Germline V gene data show CDR1 as ENHRY and CDR2 as SYGVKD. This CDR3 has 13 amino acids. The CDR3 reads CAITQDSRNTIYF. In DNA form, the CDR3 reads TGTGCCATCACTCAGGACAGCCGAAACACCATATATTTT.

The rearrangement joins TRBV7-2 to TRBJ1-3; unclear D gene. The germline gives CDR1 SGHTA, CDR2 FQGNSA. This CDR3 region has 12 residues. The V and J ends lost 5 bases and 2 bases respectively, with 4 bases between them. The DNA for the CDR3 is TGTGCCAGCAGCCCGACTGGAAACACCATATATTTT. Protein product: CASSPTGNTIYF. Full variable domain (missing parts from reference TRBV7-2 and TRBJ1-3): GAGVSQSPSNKVTEKGKDVELRCDPISGHTALYWYRQSLGQGLEFLIYFQGNSAPDKSGLPSDRFSAERTGGSVSTLTIQRTQQEDSAVYLCASSPTGNTIYFGEGSWLTVV.

This sequence joins TRBV7-9 and TRBJ1-4, with D perhaps matching TRBD1 (6 bases). Looked up from germline, CDR1 is SEHNR and CDR2 is FQNEAQ (reference sequence). The CDR3 spans 16 residues. Trimming left V 1 base short and J 5 bases short, with 14 bases between. Here the CDR3 DNA reads TGTGCCAGCAGCTTAGGCTTGAGAGGGGGAAATGAAAAACTGTTTTTT. Translating it yields CASSLGLRGGNEKLFF.

This clone was observed once. The chain joins TRBV20-1 to TRBJ2-5; D remains unclear. V was shortened by 5 bases and J by 1 base, with 5 bases between the two germline ends. Germline CDR1 reads DFQATT; CDR2 reads SNEGSKA (reference sequence). The CDR3 has 11 amino acids. Written as DNA, the CDR3 is TGCAGTGCTCCCATCCAAGAGACCCAGTACTTC. Translated, it gives CSAPIQETQYF.

The rearrangement uses TRBV14 and TRBJ2-7; D is possibly TRBD2 (6 bases). V lost 3 bases, J lost 2 bases, and 17 bases lay in between. The CDR3 spans 16 residues. Germline lookup yields CDR1 SGHDN and CDR2 FVKESK. The CDR3 DNA reads as TGTGCCAGCAGCCAGTTCCACGGGACTGAAACCTACGAGCAGTACTTC. Amino acid sequence: CASSQFHGTETYEQYF.

The V call is TRBV5-1, the J call TRBJ1-4, with TRBD1 matching 8 bases. Germline V gene data show CDR1 as SGHRS and CDR2 as YFSETQ. The CDR3 totals 16 residues. The junction had 4 bases not matched to a gene; V was cut back by 3 bases and J by 0 bases. The CDR3 loop is CASSWGTGTTNEKLFF. The CDR3 DNA is TGCGCCAGCAGCTGGGGGACAGGAACAACTAATGAAAAACTGTTTTTT.

The genes are TRBV28 and TRBJ1-4, with D possibly matching TRBD1 (6 bases). Germline V gives CDR1 MDHEN, CDR2 SYDVKM. This CDR3 contains 17 residues. The germline V and J ends were trimmed by 6 bases and 0 bases, with 17 bases remaining between them. The CDR3: CASRLTGNIATNEKLFF. In DNA, the CDR3 is TGTGCCAGCAGACTAACAGGGAACATTGCAACTAATGAAAAACTGTTTTTT.

The J gene is TRBJ1-1, the V gene TRBV29-1, with D possibly TRBD1 on 6 matching bases. In germline, CDR1 is SQVTM, CDR2 ANQGSEA. V was trimmed by 4 bases and J by 1 base, leaving 13 bases between them. This CDR3 spans 14 amino acids. CDR3 sequence reads: CSVGETGRNTEAFF. Written as DNA, the CDR3 is TGCAGCGTTGGCGAGACAGGAAGGAACACTGAAGCTTTCTTT.

This chain links TRBV15 with TRBJ1-1; D unresolved. Germline V gene data show CDR1 as LNHNV and CDR2 as YYDKDF (reference sequence). Trimming left V 0 bases short and J 6 bases short, with 20 bases between. The CDR3 runs to 17 residues. In DNA, the CDR3 is TGTGCCACCAGCAGAGATCGGGGTCGAGGAGAGGTCGCTGAAGCTTTCTTT. Amino acids: CATSRDRGRGEVAEAFF.

This chain connects TRBV7-9 to TRBJ2-3; 8 bases are shared with TRBD1. The CDR3 is made up of 15 amino acids. The V segment lost 6 bases and the J segment 5 bases; nucleotides outside the gene matches: 10. Germline values: CDR1 SEHNR, CDR2 FQNEAQ (reference sequence). The chain's CDR3 is CASRNRGFDGDTQYF. CDR3 coding DNA: TGTGCCAGCAGGAACAGGGGGTTTGATGGAGATACGCAGTATTTT. Supplemented by reference TRBV7-9 and TRBJ2-3, the full variable domain reads DTGVSQNPRHKITKRGQNVTFRCDPISEHNRLYWYRQTLGQGPEFLTYFQNEAQLEKSRLLSDRFSAERPKGSFSTLEIQRTEQGDSAMYLCASRNRGFDGDTQYFGPGTRLTVL.

V and J are TRBV19 and TRBJ1-5; unclear D gene. The CDR3 totals 14 residues. Trimming cost V 2 bases and J 3 bases, with 8 bases left between them. Germline V gene data show CDR1 as LNHDA and CDR2 as SQIVND (reference sequence). CDR3 nucleotides: TGTGCCAGTAGTATAAGGAGGGTCAATCAGCCCCAGCATTTT. Translating gives CASSIRRVNQPQHF.

The CDR3 nucleotides are TGTGCCAGCAGCGGATTCGAAGTAACAGATACGCAGTATTTT. Translated: CASSGFEVTDTQYF. The chain couples TRBV3-1 (or the pseudogene TRBV3-2) to TRBJ2-3, with unresolved D. Trimming removed 5 bases at V and 3 bases at J, with 12 bases between. Germline V gene sequence: CDR1 LGHDT, CDR2 YNNKEL (reference sequence). There are 14 residues in the CDR3.

The table lists this clone with a count of one. V is TRBV14 and J is TRBJ2-7, with no clear D. V dropped 4 bases and J dropped 3 bases, with 22 bases sitting between them. CDR1 SGHDN and CDR2 FVKESK come from the germline V gene. CDR3 length: 17 amino acids. The CDR3 bases are TGTGCCAGCAGCCCGATGCCGGGCAGAAATAGAATCTACGAGCAGTACTTC. Protein sequence: CASSPMPGRNRIYEQYF.

This chain joins TRBV18 and TRBJ1-3; no clear D gene. The CDR3 length is 15 residues. Trimming took off 5 bases at V and 0 bases at J, with 11 bases between the two ends. Germline CDR1 reads KGHSH; CDR2 reads LQKENI. CDR3 DNA: TGTGCCAGCTCAGACGACGCCATCTCTGGAAACACCATATATTTT. Translation: CASSDDAISGNTIYF.